Listed below are T cell receptor beta chains from one sample, sequenced in a study of shared clonotypes between healthy human individuals. Sequenced by immunoSEQ multiplex PCR; TCRdb stores in-frame clones only, minus some. The repertoire holds about 2.3 million clones, with 90% to 95% as singletons. Material for sequencing was naive CD4+ T cells from PBMCs. These receptors were obtained from a man aged 18 to 30 in good health. Some clones in this sample may be carry-over from other donors' samples. The CDR3 runs from the conserved cysteine through the conserved F or W. D genes are given only for firm matches. Clone sizes are given selectively: once, few, many, or a class where the clone is expanded.

len: 16
d_gene: -
j_gene: TRBJ2-3
abundance: -
v_gene: TRBV6-1
CDR3aa: CASSEPPRVRGDTQYF
CDR3nt: TGTGCCAGCAGTGAACCCCCGAGAGTGCGTGGAGATACGCAGTATTTT

len: 18
d_gene: TRBD2
j_gene: TRBJ2-3
abundance: -
v_gene: TRBV5-6
CDR3aa: CASSLGSIAGTATDTQYF
CDR3nt: TGTGCCAGCAGCTTAGGAAGCATAGCGGGGACCGCCACAGATACGCAGTATTTT

len: 15
d_gene: -
j_gene: TRBJ1-1
abundance: -
v_gene: TRBV5-1
CDR3aa: CASSLSRRGNTEAFF
CDR3nt: TGCGCCAGCAGCTTAAGTCGAAGAGGGAACACTGAAGCTTTCTTT

len: 14
d_gene: TRBD1
j_gene: TRBJ1-1
abundance: -
v_gene: TRBV11-2
CDR3aa: CASSATGVDTEAFF
CDR3nt: TGTGCCAGCAGCGCGACAGGGGTCGATACTGAAGCTTTCTTT

len: 13
d_gene: TRBD1
j_gene: TRBJ1-5
abundance: -
v_gene: TRBV29-1
CDR3aa: CSVVAGGGQPQHF
CDR3nt: TGCAGCGTTGTAGCAGGGGGAGGTCAGCCCCAGCATTTT

len: 14
d_gene: -
j_gene: TRBJ2-2
abundance: -
v_gene: TRBV5-1
CDR3aa: CASSAEGRSGELFF
CDR3nt: TGCGCCAGCAGCGCAGAGGGGAGGTCCGGGGAGCTGTTTTTT

len: 16
d_gene: -
j_gene: TRBJ1-1
abundance: once
v_gene: TRBV5-6
CDR3aa: CASSLRVIGMNTEAFF
CDR3nt: TGTGCCAGCAGCTTGAGGGTGATAGGGATGAACACTGAAGCTTTCTTT

len: 16
d_gene: -
j_gene: TRBJ2-2
abundance: -
v_gene: TRBV7-2
CDR3aa: CASSLVVVGNTGELFF
CDR3nt: TGTGCCAGCAGCTTAGTTGTAGTAGGGAACACCGGGGAGCTGTTTTTT

len: 15
d_gene: -
j_gene: TRBJ1-1
abundance: -
v_gene: TRBV4-2
CDR3aa: CASSQLGHPPTEAFF
CDR3nt: TGTGCCAGCAGCCAATTGGGGCATCCCCCCACTGAAGCTTTCTTT

len: 16
d_gene: -
j_gene: TRBJ2-3
abundance: -
v_gene: TRBV7-8
CDR3aa: CASSLLGGGPTDTQYF
CDR3nt: TGTGCCAGCAGCTTATTGGGAGGCGGCCCCACAGATACGCAGTATTTT

len: 13
d_gene: -
j_gene: TRBJ2-5
abundance: -
v_gene: TRBV19
CDR3aa: CASTAVPGETQYF
CDR3nt: TGTGCCAGTACCGCGGTCCCGGGGGAGACCCAGTACTTC

len: 14
d_gene: TRBD1
j_gene: TRBJ2-3
abundance: -
v_gene: TRBV5-1
CDR3aa: CASRTGASTDTQYF
CDR3nt: TGCGCCAGCCGGACAGGGGCTAGCACAGATACGCAGTATTTT

len: 17
d_gene: TRBD2
j_gene: TRBJ2-1
abundance: -
v_gene: TRBV28
CDR3aa: CASSSPDGAGGRDEQFF
CDR3nt: TGTGCCAGCAGTTCCCCTGATGGGGCGGGAGGGAGGGATGAGCAGTTCTTC

len: 17
d_gene: -
j_gene: TRBJ2-1
abundance: -
v_gene: TRBV25-1
CDR3aa: CASTPKWVGAAYNEQFF
CDR3nt: TGTGCCAGCACCCCTAAGTGGGTAGGAGCTGCCTACAATGAGCAGTTCTTC

len: 15
d_gene: TRBD2
j_gene: TRBJ2-1
abundance: -
v_gene: TRBV5-4
CDR3aa: CASSQGLAEYNEQFF
CDR3nt: TGTGCCAGCAGCCAGGGACTAGCGGAATACAATGAGCAGTTCTTC

len: 14
d_gene: TRBD1
j_gene: TRBJ2-1
abundance: -
v_gene: TRBV5-1
CDR3aa: CASSPTGGHNEQFF
CDR3nt: TGCGCCAGCAGTCCGACAGGGGGCCACAATGAGCAGTTCTTC

len: 14
d_gene: -
j_gene: TRBJ2-7
abundance: -
v_gene: TRBV15
CDR3aa: CATSTSGRTHEQYF
CDR3nt: TGTGCCACAAGCACGTCAGGGCGTACCCACGAGCAGTACTTC

len: 16
d_gene: TRBD2
j_gene: TRBJ2-3
abundance: -
v_gene: TRBV5-1
CDR3aa: CASSRGLAGGADTQYF
CDR3nt: TGCGCCAGCAGCAGGGGACTAGCGGGAGGGGCAGATACGCAGTATTTT

len: 15
d_gene: -
j_gene: TRBJ2-2
abundance: -
v_gene: TRBV2
CDR3aa: CASSLGGSWAGELFF
CDR3nt: TGTGCCAGCAGCTTGGGCGGGTCGTGGGCCGGGGAGCTGTTTTTT

len: 14
d_gene: -
j_gene: TRBJ1-3
abundance: -
v_gene: TRBV7-4
CDR3aa: CASSLFRPGNTIYF
CDR3nt: TGTGCCAGCAGCTTATTCAGGCCGGGGAACACCATATATTTT

len: 18
d_gene: TRBD2
j_gene: TRBJ2-1
abundance: once
v_gene: TRBV4-1
CDR3aa: CASSQGTSGVYSYNEQFF
CDR3nt: TGCGCCAGCAGCCAAGGGACTAGCGGGGTATACTCCTACAATGAGCAGTTCTTC

len: 13
d_gene: -
j_gene: TRBJ1-5
abundance: -
v_gene: TRBV2
CDR3aa: CASREQGIQPQHF
CDR3nt: TGTGCCAGCAGGGAACAGGGAATCCAGCCCCAGCATTTT

len: 19
d_gene: -
j_gene: TRBJ1-4
abundance: -
v_gene: TRBV2
CDR3aa: CASGLPGRGSFATNEKLFF
CDR3nt: TGTGCCAGCGGCTTGCCGGGACGGGGAAGTTTTGCAACTAATGAAAAACTGTTTTTT

len: 13
d_gene: -
j_gene: TRBJ2-7
abundance: -
v_gene: TRBV29-1
CDR3aa: CSVRDTYSYEQYF
CDR3nt: TGCAGCGTCCGGGACACCTATTCCTACGAGCAGTACTTC

len: 17
d_gene: TRBD2
j_gene: TRBJ2-3
abundance: -
v_gene: TRBV7-2
CDR3aa: CASSSPRAGLATDTQYF
CDR3nt: TGTGCCAGCAGCTCCCCAAGAGCGGGACTAGCCACAGATACGCAGTATTTT

len: 17
d_gene: TRBD1
j_gene: TRBJ2-7
abundance: -
v_gene: TRBV5-4
CDR3aa: CASSFGQGNQRSYEQYF
CDR3nt: TGTGCCAGCAGCTTCGGACAGGGCAACCAGCGGAGCTACGAGCAGTACTTC

len: 13
d_gene: -
j_gene: TRBJ1-2
abundance: -
v_gene: TRBV19
CDR3aa: CASSTNRAPGYTF
CDR3nt: TGTGCCAGTAGTACAAACCGGGCCCCTGGCTACACCTTC

len: 15
d_gene: TRBD1
j_gene: TRBJ1-2
abundance: few
v_gene: TRBV6-1
CDR3aa: CASSGGDRGPYGYTF
CDR3nt: TGTGCCAGCAGCGGTGGGGACAGGGGGCCTTATGGCTACACCTTC

len: 14
d_gene: TRBD1
j_gene: TRBJ1-2
abundance: -
v_gene: TRBV4-1
CDR3aa: CASSQITGGGGYTF
CDR3nt: TGCGCCAGCAGCCAAATCACAGGGGGAGGTGGCTACACCTTC

len: 13
d_gene: TRBD1
j_gene: TRBJ1-2
abundance: -
v_gene: TRBV29-1
CDR3aa: CSVASGGNYGYTF
CDR3nt: TGCAGCGTTGCGTCAGGGGGCAACTATGGCTACACCTTC

len: 11
d_gene: -
j_gene: TRBJ2-7
abundance: -
v_gene: TRBV7-3
CDR3aa: CASSLSGMEYF
CDR3nt: TGTGCCAGCAGCTTATCAGGGATGGAGTACTTC

len: 15
d_gene: -
j_gene: TRBJ1-4
abundance: -
v_gene: TRBV29-1
CDR3aa: CSADSRRPPREKLFF
CDR3nt: TGCAGCGCTGACAGCCGTAGGCCGCCGAGGGAAAAACTGTTTTTT

len: 17
d_gene: TRBD2
j_gene: TRBJ2-1
abundance: -
v_gene: TRBV7-2
CDR3aa: CASSLGRSGRAGNEQFF
CDR3nt: TGTGCCAGCAGCTTAGGGAGAAGCGGGAGGGCCGGCAATGAGCAGTTCTTC

len: 14
d_gene: -
j_gene: TRBJ2-6
abundance: -
v_gene: TRBV5-6
CDR3aa: CASISSTGANVLTF
CDR3nt: TGTGCCAGCATCTCTTCGACTGGGGCCAACGTCCTGACTTTC

len: 15
d_gene: TRBD1
j_gene: TRBJ2-2
abundance: -
v_gene: TRBV6-6
CDR3aa: CASRQGGANTGELFF
CDR3nt: TGTGCCAGCAGACAGGGGGGCGCGAACACCGGGGAGCTGTTTTTT

len: 17
d_gene: -
j_gene: TRBJ2-3
abundance: -
v_gene: TRBV21-1
CDR3aa: CASSCPSRDRVRHTQYF
CDR3nt: TGTGCCAGCAGCTGCCCTTCACGGGACAGGGTACGGCATACGCAGTATTTT

len: 14
d_gene: -
j_gene: TRBJ2-2
abundance: -
v_gene: TRBV6-1
CDR3aa: CASSEGADWGELFF
CDR3nt: TGTGCCAGCAGTGAAGGTGCAGATTGGGGGGAGCTGTTTTTT

len: 14
d_gene: -
j_gene: TRBJ1-5
abundance: -
v_gene: TRBV10-3
CDR3aa: CAIKEREGDQPQHF
CDR3nt: TGTGCCATCAAGGAAAGGGAAGGGGATCAGCCCCAGCATTTT

len: 16
d_gene: -
j_gene: TRBJ2-5
abundance: -
v_gene: TRBV4-1
CDR3aa: CASSPRESRGQETQYF
CDR3nt: TGCGCCAGCAGCCCTCGGGAGTCCCGAGGCCAAGAGACCCAGTACTTC

len: 16
d_gene: -
j_gene: TRBJ2-3
abundance: -
v_gene: TRBV7-3
CDR3aa: CASSLTGSGVADTQYF
CDR3nt: TGTGCCAGCAGCTTAACGGGGTCAGGGGTTGCAGATACGCAGTATTTT

len: 16
d_gene: -
j_gene: TRBJ1-4
abundance: once
v_gene: TRBV7-2
CDR3aa: CASTPSRPGNGEKLFF
CDR3nt: TGTGCCAGCACCCCATCTCGTCCGGGGAATGGGGAAAAACTGTTTTTT

len: 14
d_gene: -
j_gene: TRBJ2-7
abundance: -
v_gene: TRBV5-1
CDR3aa: CASSLVGGNYEQYF
CDR3nt: TGCGCCAGCAGCTTGGTTGGGGGAAACTACGAGCAGTACTTC

len: 16
d_gene: -
j_gene: TRBJ2-7
abundance: -
v_gene: TRBV27
CDR3aa: CASSSPRGFSSYEQYF
CDR3nt: TGTGCCAGCAGTTCCCCGCGAGGGTTTAGCTCCTACGAGCAGTACTTC

len: 17
d_gene: TRBD2
j_gene: TRBJ2-2
abundance: -
v_gene: TRBV7-2
CDR3aa: CASSLLGTSGRAGELFF
CDR3nt: TGTGCCAGCAGCTTACTAGGGACTAGCGGGAGGGCCGGGGAGCTGTTTTTT

len: 11
d_gene: -
j_gene: TRBJ1-2
abundance: -
v_gene: TRBV4-3
CDR3aa: CASSQGAQATF
CDR3nt: TGCGCCAGCAGCCAAGGGGCCCAAGCTACCTTC

len: 13
d_gene: TRBD2
j_gene: TRBJ2-3
abundance: -
v_gene: TRBV10-3
CDR3aa: CAQASGSTDTQYF
CDR3nt: TGTGCCCAGGCTAGCGGGTCCACAGATACGCAGTATTTT

len: 14
d_gene: -
j_gene: TRBJ1-5
abundance: -
v_gene: TRBV10-1
CDR3aa: CASSGRNSNQPQHF
CDR3nt: TGCGCCAGCAGTGGCAGAAATAGCAATCAGCCCCAGCATTTT

len: 17
d_gene: TRBD1
j_gene: TRBJ2-4
abundance: -
v_gene: TRBV7-9
CDR3aa: CASSDPGTGLAKNIQYF
CDR3nt: TGTGCCAGCAGCGATCCCGGGACAGGGTTAGCCAAAAACATTCAGTACTTC

len: 12
d_gene: -
j_gene: TRBJ1-1
abundance: few
v_gene: TRBV30
CDR3aa: CAWSNGAQSAFF
CDR3nt: TGTGCCTGGAGTAACGGAGCGCAGTCGGCTTTCTTT

len: 13
d_gene: -
j_gene: TRBJ2-4
abundance: -
v_gene: TRBV7-2
CDR3aa: CASSLGGTAIQYF
CDR3nt: TGTGCCAGCAGCTTAGGCGGGACCGCGATTCAGTACTTC

len: 16
d_gene: -
j_gene: TRBJ2-2
abundance: -
v_gene: TRBV7-9
CDR3aa: CASRPRGSARAGELFF
CDR3nt: TGTGCCAGCAGACCCCGGGGGTCCGCTAGGGCCGGGGAGCTGTTTTTT

len: 13
d_gene: TRBD1
j_gene: TRBJ1-2
abundance: few
v_gene: TRBV7-2
CDR3aa: CASSLGQGYGYTF
CDR3nt: TGTGCCAGCAGCTTAGGACAGGGCTATGGCTACACCTTC

len: 11
d_gene: -
j_gene: TRBJ2-7
abundance: -
v_gene: TRBV6-6
CDR3aa: CASRYAYEQYF
CDR3nt: TGTGCCAGCAGATACGCCTACGAGCAGTACTTC